These 7 T cell receptor beta chains came from one sample sequenced in a study of Ad26.COV2.S vaccination and SARS-CoV-2 variants (dated by TCRdb to the early 2020s). Taken with the paper, the label for treatment or condition translates to: roughly 19 received Ad26.COV2.S at low or high dose, single or two shots; about five received placebo; per-sample allocation not given. For vaccine and placebo recipients, the sequenced repertoires came from samples collected on day 63 after the first injection. Library preparation was by the immunoSEQ multiplex PCR assay. The table was pulled from immuneACCESS by TCRdb, which kept in-frame rearrangements only. Such tables lose some clones; where checked, under half of the loss comes from unresolved V genes, and the rest has no known cause. This sample lists roughly 350,000 clones; less than 90% were detected once. Approximately 11% of the sample is in the top ten clones.

Sequencing was performed on peripheral blood, taken in a trial of Ad26.COV2.S vaccine versus placebo. Receptor source: a person between 18 and 65 years old who received the Ad26.COV2.S COVID-19 vaccine or a placebo.

This chain connects TRBV12-3 or TRBV12-4 to TRBJ2-7; 8 nucleotides line up with TRBD2. Trimming cost V 6 bases and J 3 bases; bases outside gene matches: 4. The CDR3 is 13 residues long. The CDR3 nucleotides are TGTGCCAGCAGCATTACTAGCGGCTACGAGCAGTACTTC. Residues: CASSITSGYEQYF.

The chain links TRBV3-1 (or the pseudogene TRBV3-2) to TRBJ2-7; no firm D call. V shed 1 base and J shed 7 bases, with 8 bases lying between them. Germline CDR1 LGHDT, CDR2 YNNKEL (reference sequence). The CDR3 sequence is 12 residues long. The CDR3 region is CASSQASLEQYF. As DNA, the CDR3 is TGTGCCAGCAGCCAAGCTAGTTTGGAGCAGTACTTC.

This clone occurred once. The chain links TRBV5-1 to TRBJ2-5, with D possibly matching TRBD2 (6 bases). Trimming took off 5 bases at V and 2 bases at J, with 13 bases between the two ends. The CDR3 has 14 residues. CDR1 is SGHRS and CDR2 is YFSETQ in the germline V gene. CDR3: CASRPGLLQETQYF. The CDR3 DNA reads as TGCGCCAGCAGACCGGGACTCCTTCAAGAGACCCAGTACTTC. The complete variable domain, with remaining parts taken from reference TRBV5-1 and TRBJ2-5, reads KAGVTQTPRYLIKTRGQQVTLSCSPISGHRSVSWYQQTPGQGLQFLFEYFSETQRNKGNFPGRFSGRQFSNSRSEMNVSTLELGDSALYLCASRPGLLQETQYFGPGTRLLVL.

The genes are TRBV19 and TRBJ2-1, with D uncertain. Trimming shortened V by 3 bases and J by 9 bases, and 21 bases separated the two germline ends. Germline V lookup: CDR1 LNHDA, CDR2 SQIVND (reference sequence). The CDR3 runs to 16 residues. CDR3 coding DNA: TGTGCCAGTAGTATTTCCCTTACGGTAGGGCGAGGTGAGCAGTTCTTC. Its protein product is CASSISLTVGRGEQFF. Full variable domain (remainder filled in from reference TRBV19 and TRBJ2-1): DGGITQSPKYLFRKEGQNVTLSCEQNLNHDAMYWYRQDPGQGLRLIYYSQIVNDFQKGDIAEGYSVSREKKESFPLTVTSAQKNPTAFYLCASSISLTVGRGEQFFGPGTRLTVL.

The V call is TRBV5-1, the J call TRBJ2-6, with D perhaps matching TRBD1 or TRBD2 (6 bases each). CDR3 size: 19 residues. Looked up from germline, CDR1 is SGHRS and CDR2 is YFSETQ. V gave up 3 bases and J gave up 0 bases, with 19 bases separating them. The CDR3 here is CASSSQGRGTRSGANVLTF. DNA of the CDR3: TGCGCCAGCAGCTCCCAGGGGCGGGGTACCCGCTCTGGGGCCAACGTCCTGACTTTC.

Here the CDR3 DNA reads TGTGCCAGCAGCTTGGGGGGTGCCAACAACGAGCAGTACTTC. Protein sequence: CASSLGGANNEQYF. V and J are TRBV5-6 and TRBJ2-7; D is ambiguous. CDR3 length: 14 amino acids. Trimming left V 0 bases short and J 5 bases short, with 12 bases between. Germline assignment: CDR1 SGHDT and CDR2 YYEEEE.

The genes are TRBV25-1 and TRBJ2-1; 7 nucleotides align to TRBD1. CDR3 size: 16 residues. Germline trimming cut 0 bases from V and 0 bases from J; bases unmatched to any gene: 2. Germline V gene lookup returns CDR1 MGHDK and CDR2 SYGVNS. CDR3 DNA: TGTGCCAGCAGTGAATATTCAGGGGGCTCCTACAATGAGCAGTTCTTC. Its protein product is CASSEYSGGSYNEQFF.